The present T cell receptor (beta chain) was sequenced within a study of cytomegalovirus exposure and HLA in healthy donors. Study-wide context: Inside one of the first data releases sat roughly 80 million unique TCRs taken from HLA-typed donors.

Looked up from germline, CDR1 is SGHRS and CDR2 is YFSETQ. The V gene lost 3 bases and the J gene lost 0 bases, with 10 bases spanning the gap. The CDR3 covers 15 residues. Regarding donors, all were healthy bone marrow donors. On this clone: Its target is not known.

With 60 Vbeta and 13 Jbeta primers, the PCR was carried out. Assay: immunoSEQ multiplex PCR; the TCRdb copy retains only in-frame clones and omits some. This sample yields fewer than 200,000 clones, of which 80% to 90% are seen a single time; roughly 0.69% belongs to the top ten. Study conclusions and caveats: Roughly uniform depth of sequencing across donors was assumed in presence/absence analyses.

This receptor was obtained from a woman younger than 35 in good health and CMV-seronegative. The source material was PBMCs. The chain carries TRBV5-1 and TRBJ1-3; D gene uncertain. The CDR3: CASSSSGSSGNTIYF. The CDR3 nucleotides read TGCGCCAGCAGCTCTTCCGGGAGCTCTGGAAACACCATATATTTT.